The entry that follows covers one T cell receptor (beta chain) sequence. Its antigen is currently unknown. Its ends do not fully match the called genes, so a read error is possible. Looked up from germline, CDR1 is SNHLY and CDR2 is FYNNEI. The CDR3 extends over 14 amino acids. The treatment here: oral pan-JAK inhibitor, 5-10 mg twice daily. This record comes from a study of CD8+ T cells in alopecia areata. Broader study findings: The study found tofacitinib significantly decreased scalp clonality and expanded CD8+ clones among the top 100. Persistence of many expanded lesional clones was seen in scalp and blood during tofacitinib. Scalp samples also contribute reads from the resident alphabeta T cells found in normal skin. Lesional scalp displayed greater clonality than normal scalp, most notably in alopecia totalis/universalis.

The sequencing template was cDNA reverse transcribed from extracted RNA. Libraries were prepared by immunoSEQ multiplex PCR; TCRdb keeps only in-frame clonotypes and omits some of them. The table has about 200,000 clones, 50% to 60% seen once. The V and J genes are TRBV2 and TRBJ2-4, with 9 bases lining up with TRBD2. The sequence came from a human donor with alopecia areata. This sample comprised CD4+ T cells sorted from blood, obtained at week 4, from a patient treated with tofacitinib. The CDR3 DNA is TGTGCCAGCAGTGAAGCCAGCGGGGGGCCGATTATTGGCTTC. Its translation is CASSEASGGPIIGF.